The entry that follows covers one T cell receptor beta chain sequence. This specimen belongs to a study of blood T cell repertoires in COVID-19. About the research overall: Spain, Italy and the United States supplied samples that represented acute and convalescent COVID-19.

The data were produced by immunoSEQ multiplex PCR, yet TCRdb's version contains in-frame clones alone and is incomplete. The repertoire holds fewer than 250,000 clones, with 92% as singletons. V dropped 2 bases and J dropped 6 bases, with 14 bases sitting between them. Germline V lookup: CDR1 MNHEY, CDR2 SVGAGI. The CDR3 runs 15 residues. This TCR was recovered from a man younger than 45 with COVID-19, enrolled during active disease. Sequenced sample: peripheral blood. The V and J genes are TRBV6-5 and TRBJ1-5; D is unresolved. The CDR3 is CASSYGGSLGQPQHF. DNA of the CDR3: TGTGCCAGCAGTTACGGAGGGTCGCTCGGTCAGCCCCAGCATTTT.